This TCR beta chain was obtained from a study of cytomegalovirus exposure and HLA in healthy donors. The length of the CDR3 is 16 residues. V lost 0 bases to trimming and J lost 5 bases, with 16 bases between them. Germline CDR1 reads LGHNA; CDR2 reads YSLEER. Generated by immunoSEQ multiplex PCR, the TCRdb table keeps only in-frame clones and is missing some. The repertoire holds 150,000 to 200,000 clones, with around four fifths as singletons. Sequencing was performed on PBMCs. This clonotype originated in a man aged 25-40 years in good health and CMV-seropositive. V gene TRBV4-3 combines with J gene TRBJ2-5, with no clear D. This CDR3 is CASSQDMAPFAETQYF. The CDR3 nucleotides are TGCGCCAGCAGCCAAGATATGGCTCCATTTGCCGAGACCCAGTACTTC.